The next 21 T cell receptor beta chains were all read from a single sample in a study of blood T cells in healthy people across ages. The second PCR ran about 6 to 11 cycles with a sample-barcoded 5' primer and J-beta primers. A single record per CDR3 protein comes from TCRdb applying MiXCR to the 5' RACE reads. The table has about 1,800,000 distinct CDR3 sequences, 28% seen once. The source material was blood. Receptors originate from a woman aged 25 to 45 in good health.

This clonotype was seen many times. This sequence joins TRBV2 and TRBJ2-7, with TRBD1 identical over 9 bases. The CDR3 loop spans 14 amino acids. Germline CDR1 reads SNHLY; CDR2 reads FYNNEI. V was clipped by 7 bases and J by 1 base; unmatched bases: 5. The CDR3 DNA is TGTGCCAGCACGAGGGGACAGGGATCCTACGAGCAGTACTTC. It specifies CASTRGQGSYEQYF. Combining the CDR3 with reference TRBV2 and TRBJ2-7 gives the whole variable domain EPEVTQTPSHQVTQMGQEVILRCVPISNHLYFYWYRQILGQKVEFLVSFYNNEISEKSEIFDDQFSVERPDGSNFTLKIRSTKLEDSAMYFCASTRGQGSYEQYFGPGTRLTVT.

The gene calls are TRBV20-1 and TRBJ2-7, with a possible D match to TRBD2 (6 bases). The CDR3 has 11 amino acids. Germline V gene data show CDR1 as DFQATT and CDR2 as SNEGSKA (reference sequence). CDR3 region: CSAGLSGEQYF. CDR3 sequence (DNA): TGCAGCGCGGGACTCTCGGGGGAGCAGTACTTC.

The chain couples TRBV15 to TRBJ2-4; 8 bases match TRBD2. V shed 3 bases, J shed 13 bases, and the junction held 17 bases outside the gene matches. CDR1 and CDR2 (germline): LNHNV, YYDKDF (reference sequence). CDR3 length: 16 residues. The CDR3 here is CATSSPLAVTYNEQYF. In DNA, the CDR3 is TGTGCCACCAGCAGCCCACTAGCGGTAACCTACAATGAGCAGTACTTC. Filled out from reference TRBV15 and TRBJ2-4, the complete variable domain reads DAMVIQNPRYQVTQFGKPVTLSCSQTLNHNVMYWYQQKSSQAPKLLFHYYDKDFNNEADTPDNFQSRRPNTSFCFLDIRSPGLGDTAMYLCATSSPLAVTYNEQYFGAGTRLSVL.

This clonotype was picked up a small number of times. This chain links TRBV7-2 with TRBJ2-7; no clear D gene. Germline CDR1 SGHTA, CDR2 FQGNSA. Trimming pared 4 bases from V and 0 bases from J, leaving 13 bases between. The length of the CDR3 is 15 residues. This chain's CDR3 is CASSSSLVSSYEQYF. As DNA, the CDR3 is TGTGCCAGCAGCTCTTCCCTAGTGAGCTCCTACGAGCAGTACTTC.

This clonotype turned up a few times. The chain uses TRBV2 and TRBJ2-3; 11 bases match TRBD2. Germline CDR1 is SNHLY and CDR2 is FYNNEI. The CDR3 runs to 15 residues. V was clipped by 6 bases and J by 2 bases; unmatched bases: 4. The CDR3 protein is CASRASGGYTDTQYF. CDR3 DNA: TGTGCCAGCAGGGCTAGCGGGGGGTACACAGATACGCAGTATTTT.

The J gene is TRBJ2-1, the V gene TRBV7-2; 8 bases match TRBD1. V trimming: 8 bases; J trimming: 6 bases; junction bases outside the gene matches: 12. The CDR3 is made up of 15 amino acids. Germline-derived CDR1 and CDR2 are SGHTA and FQGNSA. CDR3 residues: CASQQGGLGANEQFF. CDR3 in DNA: TGTGCCAGCCAACAGGGGGGCCTCGGGGCCAATGAGCAGTTCTTC.

This clonotype was detected many times. The CDR3: CASRPVTRETQYF. The CDR3 coding sequence is TGTGCCAGCAGGCCCGTTACAAGGGAGACCCAGTACTTC. This sequence joins TRBV6-5 and TRBJ2-5; D is unclear. Germline assignment: CDR1 MNHEY and CDR2 SVGAGI. Trimming cost V 6 bases and J 5 bases, with 13 bases left between them. The CDR3 has 13 residues.

To note about this clonotype: It may be a read error: a sequence one base away is much more abundant. The genes are TRBV29-1 and TRBJ1-2; no clear D gene. With 2 bases removed from V and 3 bases from J, the gap between germline ends came to 4 bases. CDR1 and CDR2 from the germline V gene are SQVTM and ANQGSEA. This CDR3 is 11 amino acids long. Here the CDR3 reads CSVEQDYGYTF. CDR3 coding DNA: TGCAGCGTTGAACAGGACTATGGCTACACCTTC.

This clonotype was seen more than once but under ten times. The chain employs TRBV12-3 or TRBV12-4 and TRBJ1-2; TRBD1 is a possible D gene (5 bases). V was shortened by 5 bases and J by 7 bases, with 11 bases between the two germline ends. The CDR3 has 12 amino acids. This chain's CDR3 is CASSGSRGGYTF. CDR3 DNA: TGTGCCAGCAGTGGATCAAGGGGTGGCTACACCTTC.

The chain is built from TRBV6-5 and TRBJ1-2; D gene uncertain. The ends were cut back, 0 bases at V and 7 bases at J, with 15 bases in the middle. The CDR3 contains 15 residues. Germline lookup yields CDR1 MNHEY and CDR2 SVGAGI. CDR3 residues: CASSYSLRTEFGYTF. CDR3 nucleotide sequence: TGTGCCAGCAGTTACTCGCTCCGGACGGAATTTGGCTACACCTTC.

This clonotype occurred once. The rearrangement links TRBV30 to TRBJ1-1, with D perhaps matching TRBD1 (5 bases). With 0 bases removed from V and 4 bases from J, the gap between germline ends came to 9 bases. The V gene's germline CDR1 is GTSNPN and CDR2 SVGIG (reference sequence). The length of the CDR3 is 13 residues. CDR3 nucleotide sequence: TGTGCCTGGAGTGTTGGTGGGGGCACTGAAGCTTTCTTT. Translating it yields CAWSVGGGTEAFF. The full variable domain, its missing parts supplied by reference TRBV30 and TRBJ1-1, is SQTIHQWPATLVQPVGSPLSLECTVEGTSNPNLYWYRQAAGRGLQLLFYSVGIGQISSEVPQNLSASRPQDRQFILSSKKLLLSDSGFYLCAWSVGGGTEAFFGQGTRLTVV.

This clonotype is a singleton in its sample. The V call is TRBV5-6, the J call TRBJ2-1, with 11 bases identical to TRBD1. The germline V gene has CDR1 SGHDT and CDR2 YYEEEE. The CDR3 is made up of 16 amino acids. V trimming: 0 bases; J trimming: 9 bases; junction bases outside the gene matches: 8. The CDR3 loop is CASSLDLGQGAGEQFF. CDR3 coding DNA: TGTGCCAGCAGCTTGGACCTCGGACAGGGGGCGGGTGAGCAGTTCTTC.

The chain combines TRBV5-1 with TRBJ1-1; D is unclear. CDR1 SGHRS and CDR2 YFSETQ come from the germline V gene. CDR3 length: 14 residues. V lost 2 bases to trimming and J lost 3 bases, with 11 bases between them. The CDR3 DNA reads TGCGCCAGCAGCTTCGGTTCCGGGGACACTGAAGCTTTCTTT. Protein product: CASSFGSGDTEAFF.

This clonotype turned up a few times. This chain joins TRBV18 and TRBJ2-5, with TRBD2 matching 7 bases. Germline V gene data show CDR1 as KGHSH and CDR2 as LQKENI. V shed 6 bases, J shed 10 bases, and the junction held 17 bases outside the gene matches. The CDR3 spans 15 residues. As DNA, the CDR3 is TGTGCCAGCTCCCCCGCTAGCGGTACTCTAGAGGACCAGTACTTC. Translating it yields CASSPASGTLEDQYF.

This clonotype was detected only a few times. The chain carries TRBV9 and TRBJ1-4; D gene unclear. This CDR3 comprises 17 residues. V was cut by 0 bases and J by 8 bases, with 20 bases left in between. The germline V gene has CDR1 SGDLS and CDR2 YYNGEE. CDR3 nucleotide sequence: TGTGCCAGCAGCGTAGGTTCATCGACAACCACCTCAGAAAAACTGTTTTTT. Residues: CASSVGSSTTTSEKLFF.

This clonotype was counted ten times or more. The V and J genes are TRBV7-2 and TRBJ2-7; no reliable D call. The V and J ends lost 0 bases and 1 base respectively, with 10 bases between them. Germline loops: CDR1 SGHTA, CDR2 FQGNSA. The CDR3 runs 15 residues. The CDR3 region is CASSLAGQPSYEQYF. The DNA of the CDR3 is TGTGCCAGCAGCTTAGCTGGTCAGCCTTCCTACGAGCAGTACTTC.

This clonotype turned up a few times. J is TRBJ1-1 and V is TRBV6-6; weak D call: TRBD1 (5 bases). V lost 6 bases and J 5 bases, leaving 16 bases between the germline ends. Germline-derived CDR1 and CDR2 are MNHNY and SVGAGI (reference sequence). This CDR3 has 14 residues. Here the CDR3 DNA reads TGTGCCAGCAGCCCCTCCGACAGCTGGACTGAAGCTTTCTTT. Translated: CASSPSDSWTEAFF.

The chain recombines TRBV7-9 with TRBJ1-6, with a possible D match to TRBD1 (6 bases). The CDR3 is 14 residues long. Germline lookup yields CDR1 SEHNR and CDR2 FQNEAQ (reference sequence). V dropped 6 bases and J dropped 10 bases, with 16 bases sitting between them. As DNA, the CDR3 is TGTGCCAGCAGTCTCGGCACAGGGATCTCACCCCTCCACTTT. This codes for CASSLGTGISPLHF.

This clonotype was picked up many times. The V and J genes are TRBV12-3 or TRBV12-4 and TRBJ2-7, with D uncertain. The CDR3 has 14 residues. Trimming stripped 2 bases from V and 2 bases from J, with 10 bases between. CDR3 sequence reads: CASSLRAGPYEQYF. CDR3 bases: TGTGCCAGCAGTTTAAGGGCAGGCCCCTACGAGCAGTACTTC.

The chain uses TRBV20-1 and TRBJ2-4; D possibly matches TRBD1 or TRBD2 (5 bases each). V dropped 8 bases and J dropped 13 bases, with 27 bases sitting between them. The CDR3 contains 14 residues. The germline CDR1 and CDR2 sequences are DFQATT and SNEGSKA (reference sequence). CDR3: CSTTRGTISDEQYF. For the CDR3, the DNA is TGCAGTACCACTCGAGGGACCATCTCCGATGAGCAGTACTTC.

A few counts support this clonotype. The DNA of the CDR3 is TGTGCCAGCAGCTTAGCATTTCGACCGCGAGAGCAGTACTTC. This codes for CASSLAFRPREQYF. V gene TRBV7-2 combines with J gene TRBJ2-7; the D is unclear. The V end lost 0 bases, the J end lost 7 bases, and 13 bases lay between the germline ends. Germline V CDR1 and CDR2: SGHTA, FQGNSA. This CDR3 is 14 amino acids long.